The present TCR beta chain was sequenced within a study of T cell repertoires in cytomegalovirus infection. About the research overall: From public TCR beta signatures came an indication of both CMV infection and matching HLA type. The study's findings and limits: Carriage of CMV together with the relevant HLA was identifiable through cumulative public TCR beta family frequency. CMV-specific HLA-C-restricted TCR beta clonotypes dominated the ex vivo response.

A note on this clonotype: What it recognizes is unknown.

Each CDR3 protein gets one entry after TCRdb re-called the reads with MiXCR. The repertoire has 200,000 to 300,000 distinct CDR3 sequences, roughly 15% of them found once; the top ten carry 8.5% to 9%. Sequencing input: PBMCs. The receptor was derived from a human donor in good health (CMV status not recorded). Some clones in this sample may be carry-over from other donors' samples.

This CDR3 reads CASIWNPRAGNQPQHF. The CDR3 region has the DNA TGTGCCAGCATATGGAATCCACGGGCAGGCAATCAGCCCCAGCATTTT. J is TRBJ1-5 and V is TRBV6-1; no reliable D call. Trimming cost V 7 bases and J 2 bases, with 18 bases left between them. Germline V lookup: CDR1 MNHNS, CDR2 SASEGT. The CDR3 totals 16 residues.